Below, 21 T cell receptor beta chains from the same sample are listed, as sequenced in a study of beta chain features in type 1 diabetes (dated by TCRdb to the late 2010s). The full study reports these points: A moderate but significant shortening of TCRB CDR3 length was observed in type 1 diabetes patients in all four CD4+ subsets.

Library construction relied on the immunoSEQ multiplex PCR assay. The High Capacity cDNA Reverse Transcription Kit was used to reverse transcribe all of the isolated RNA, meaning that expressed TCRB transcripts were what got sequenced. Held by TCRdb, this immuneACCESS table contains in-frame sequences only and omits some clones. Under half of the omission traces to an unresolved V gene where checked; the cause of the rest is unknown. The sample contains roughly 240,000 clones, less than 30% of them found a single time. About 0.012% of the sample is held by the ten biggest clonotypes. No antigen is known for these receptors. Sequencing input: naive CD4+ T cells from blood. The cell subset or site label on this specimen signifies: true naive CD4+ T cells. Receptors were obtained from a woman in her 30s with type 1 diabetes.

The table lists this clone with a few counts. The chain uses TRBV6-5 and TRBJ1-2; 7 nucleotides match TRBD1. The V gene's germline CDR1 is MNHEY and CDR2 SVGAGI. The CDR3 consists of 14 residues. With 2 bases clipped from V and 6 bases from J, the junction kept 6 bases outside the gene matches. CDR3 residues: CASSYRGQYHGYTF. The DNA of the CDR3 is TGTGCCAGCAGTTACCGGGGACAGTACCATGGCTACACCTTC.

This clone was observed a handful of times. The CDR3 spells CARRDRARETQYF. CDR3 DNA sequence: TGTGCCAGACGGGACAGGGCTAGAGAGACCCAGTACTTC. The V and J genes are TRBV2 and TRBJ2-5; 9 bases agree with TRBD1. CDR1 SNHLY and CDR2 FYNNEI come from the germline V gene. The V gene end was trimmed by 9 bases and the J gene end by 4 bases; junction bases not matched to a gene: 6. The CDR3 runs 13 residues.

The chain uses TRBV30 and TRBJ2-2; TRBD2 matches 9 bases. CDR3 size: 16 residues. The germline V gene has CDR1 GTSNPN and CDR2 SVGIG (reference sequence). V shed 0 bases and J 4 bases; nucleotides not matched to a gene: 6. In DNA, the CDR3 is TGTGCCTGGAGTGTATGGCGGGGGGGGACCACCGGGGAGCTGTTTTTT. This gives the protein CAWSVWRGGTTGELFF.

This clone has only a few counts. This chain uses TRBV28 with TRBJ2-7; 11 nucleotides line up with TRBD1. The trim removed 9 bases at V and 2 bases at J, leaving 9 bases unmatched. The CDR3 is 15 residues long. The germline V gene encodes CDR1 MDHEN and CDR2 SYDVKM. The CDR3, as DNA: TGTGCCAGTACAATAGGGACAGGGGGTCCCTACGAGCAGTACTTC. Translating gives CASTIGTGGPYEQYF.

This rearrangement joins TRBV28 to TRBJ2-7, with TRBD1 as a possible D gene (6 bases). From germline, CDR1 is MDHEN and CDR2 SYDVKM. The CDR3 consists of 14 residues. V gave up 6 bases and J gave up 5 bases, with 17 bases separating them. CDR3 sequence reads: CASREPRGGDEQYF. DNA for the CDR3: TGTGCCAGCAGAGAGCCCAGGGGTGGCGACGAGCAGTACTTC.

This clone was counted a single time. The CDR3 nucleotides read TGTGCCAGCAGTTCTGGAGGTCCCTATGGCTACACCTTC. Its translation: CASSSGGPYGYTF. The chain employs TRBV6-6 and TRBJ1-2; D is unclear. Trimming removed 4 bases from V and 4 bases from J, with 10 bases in between. Per germline, CDR1 MNHNY and CDR2 SVGAGI (reference sequence). The CDR3 loop spans 13 amino acids.

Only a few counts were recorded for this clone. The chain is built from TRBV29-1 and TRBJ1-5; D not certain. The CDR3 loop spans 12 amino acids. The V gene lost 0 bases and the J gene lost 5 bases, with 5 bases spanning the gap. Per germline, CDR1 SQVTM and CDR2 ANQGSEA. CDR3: CSVEDTDQPQHF. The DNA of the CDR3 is TGCAGCGTTGAAGATACAGATCAGCCCCAGCATTTT.

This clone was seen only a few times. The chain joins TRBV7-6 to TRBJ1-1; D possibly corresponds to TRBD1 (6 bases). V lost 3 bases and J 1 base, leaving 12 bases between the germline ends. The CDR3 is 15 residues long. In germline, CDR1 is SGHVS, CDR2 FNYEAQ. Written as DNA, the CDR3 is TGTGCCAGCAGCTTGGGGGGGGCGCGGAACACTGAAGCTTTCTTT. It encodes CASSLGGARNTEAFF.

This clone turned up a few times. Here the CDR3 reads CSVNTGALGTEAFF. For the CDR3, the DNA is TGCAGCGTCAACACAGGGGCATTGGGGACTGAAGCTTTCTTT. The rearrangement links TRBV29-1 to TRBJ1-1; 7 bases are a match to TRBD1. This CDR3 contains 14 residues. Germline loops: CDR1 SQVTM, CDR2 ANQGSEA. Trimming cost V 6 bases and J 5 bases; bases outside gene matches: 12.

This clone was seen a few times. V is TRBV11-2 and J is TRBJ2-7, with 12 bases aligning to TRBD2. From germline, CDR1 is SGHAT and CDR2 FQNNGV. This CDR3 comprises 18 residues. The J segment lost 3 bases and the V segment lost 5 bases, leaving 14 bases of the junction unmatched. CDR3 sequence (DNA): TGTGCCAGCAGCCCCCGGACTAGCGGGAACGACCTCATCTACGAGCAGTACTTC. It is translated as CASSPRTSGNDLIYEQYF. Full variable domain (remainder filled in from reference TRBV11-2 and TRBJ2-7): EAGVAQSPRYKIIEKRQSVAFWCNPISGHATLYWYQQILGQGPKLLIQFQNNGVVDDSQLPKDRFSAERLKGVDSTLKIQPAKLEDSAVYLCASSPRTSGNDLIYEQYFGPGTRLTVT.

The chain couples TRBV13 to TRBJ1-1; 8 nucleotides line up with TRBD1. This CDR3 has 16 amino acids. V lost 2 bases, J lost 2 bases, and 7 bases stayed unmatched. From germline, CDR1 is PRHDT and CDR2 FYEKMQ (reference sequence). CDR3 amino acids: CASSLSTDRGNTEAFF. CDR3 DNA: TGTGCCAGCAGCTTATCCACCGACAGGGGCAACACTGAAGCTTTCTTT.

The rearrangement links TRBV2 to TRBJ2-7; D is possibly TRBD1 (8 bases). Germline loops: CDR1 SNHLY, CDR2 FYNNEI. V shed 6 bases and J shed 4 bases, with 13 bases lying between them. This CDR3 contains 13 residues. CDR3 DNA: TGTGCCAGCAGAGCGGGACAGGAATACGAGCAGTACTTC. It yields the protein CASRAGQEYEQYF.

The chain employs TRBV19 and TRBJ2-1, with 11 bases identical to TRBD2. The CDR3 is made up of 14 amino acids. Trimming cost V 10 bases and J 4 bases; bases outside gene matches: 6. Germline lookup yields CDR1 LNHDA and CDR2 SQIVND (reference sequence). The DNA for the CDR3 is TGTGCCACCACCGGGACTAGCGGTTACAATGAGCAGTTCTTC. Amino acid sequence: CATTGTSGYNEQFF.

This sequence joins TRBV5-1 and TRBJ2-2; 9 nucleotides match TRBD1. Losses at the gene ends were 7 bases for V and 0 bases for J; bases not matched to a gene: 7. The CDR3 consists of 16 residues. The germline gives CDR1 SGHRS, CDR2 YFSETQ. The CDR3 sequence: CASRTGTGTNTGELFF. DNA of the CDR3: TGCGCCAGCCGAACCGGGACAGGGACGAACACCGGGGAGCTGTTTTTT.

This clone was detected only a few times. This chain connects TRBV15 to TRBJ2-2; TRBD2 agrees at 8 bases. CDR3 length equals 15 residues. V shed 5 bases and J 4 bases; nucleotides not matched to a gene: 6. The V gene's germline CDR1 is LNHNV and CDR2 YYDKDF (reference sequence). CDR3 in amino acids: CATSRAGDVTGELFF. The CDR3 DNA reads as TGTGCCACCAGCCGAGCGGGAGACGTCACCGGGGAGCTGTTTTTT.

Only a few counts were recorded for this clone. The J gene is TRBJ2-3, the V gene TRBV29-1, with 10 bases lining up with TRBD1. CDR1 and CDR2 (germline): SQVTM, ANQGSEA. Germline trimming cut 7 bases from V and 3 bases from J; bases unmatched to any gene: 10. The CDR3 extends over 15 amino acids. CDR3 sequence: CSARGTGDVTDTQYF. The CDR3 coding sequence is TGCAGCGCAAGGGGGACAGGGGATGTGACAGATACGCAGTATTTT.

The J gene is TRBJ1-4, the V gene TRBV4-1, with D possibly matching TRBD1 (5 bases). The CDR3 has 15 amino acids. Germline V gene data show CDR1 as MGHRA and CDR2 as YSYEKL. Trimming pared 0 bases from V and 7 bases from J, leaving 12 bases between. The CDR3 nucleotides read TGCGCCAGCAGCCAAGATAGGGGCATTGGTGAAAAACTGTTTTTT. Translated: CASSQDRGIGEKLFF.

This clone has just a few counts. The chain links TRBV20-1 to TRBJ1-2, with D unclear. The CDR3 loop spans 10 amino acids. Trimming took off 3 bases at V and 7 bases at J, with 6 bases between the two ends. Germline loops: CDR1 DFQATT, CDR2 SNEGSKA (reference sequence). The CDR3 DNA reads TGCAGTGCTAGCGGGTTTGGCTACACCTTC. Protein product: CSASGFGYTF.

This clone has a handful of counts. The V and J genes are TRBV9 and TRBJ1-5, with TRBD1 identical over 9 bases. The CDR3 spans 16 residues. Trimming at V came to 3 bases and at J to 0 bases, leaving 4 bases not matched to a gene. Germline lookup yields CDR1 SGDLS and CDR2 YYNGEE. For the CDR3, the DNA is TGTGCCAGCAGCGCCGGGACAGGGCCTAGCAATCAGCCCCAGCATTTT. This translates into CASSAGTGPSNQPQHF.

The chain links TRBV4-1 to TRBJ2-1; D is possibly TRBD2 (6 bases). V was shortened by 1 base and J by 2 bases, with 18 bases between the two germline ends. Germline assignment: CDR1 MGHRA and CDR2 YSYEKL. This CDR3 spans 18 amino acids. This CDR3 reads CASSQGLRLASTYNEQFF. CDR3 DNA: TGCGCCAGCAGCCAAGGACTCCGGCTAGCGTCAACCTACAATGAGCAGTTCTTC.

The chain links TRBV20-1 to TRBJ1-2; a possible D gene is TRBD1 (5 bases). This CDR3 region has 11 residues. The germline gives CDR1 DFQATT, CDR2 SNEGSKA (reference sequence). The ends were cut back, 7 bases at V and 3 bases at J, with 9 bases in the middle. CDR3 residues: CSVGGDYGYTF. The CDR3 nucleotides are TGCAGTGTTGGAGGGGACTATGGCTACACCTTC.